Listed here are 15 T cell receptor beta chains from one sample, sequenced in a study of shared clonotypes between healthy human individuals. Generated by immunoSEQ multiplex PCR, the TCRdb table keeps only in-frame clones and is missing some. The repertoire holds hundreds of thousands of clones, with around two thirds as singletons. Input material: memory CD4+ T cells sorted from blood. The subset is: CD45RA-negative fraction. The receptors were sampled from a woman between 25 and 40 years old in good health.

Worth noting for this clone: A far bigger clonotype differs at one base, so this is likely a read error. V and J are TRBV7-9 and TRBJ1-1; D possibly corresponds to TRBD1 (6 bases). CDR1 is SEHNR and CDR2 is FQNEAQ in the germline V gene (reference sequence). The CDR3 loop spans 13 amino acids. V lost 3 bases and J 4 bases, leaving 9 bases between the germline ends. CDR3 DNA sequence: TGTGCCAGCAGCTTTGACAGGATCACTGAAGCTTTCTTT. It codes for CASSFDRITEAFF.

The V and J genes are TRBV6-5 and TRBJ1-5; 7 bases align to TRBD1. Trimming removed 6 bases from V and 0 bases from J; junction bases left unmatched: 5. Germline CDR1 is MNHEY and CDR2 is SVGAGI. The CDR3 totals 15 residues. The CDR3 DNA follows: TGTGCCAGCAGCAAGGACAGGCTTAGCAATCAGCCCCAGCATTTT. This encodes CASSKDRLSNQPQHF.

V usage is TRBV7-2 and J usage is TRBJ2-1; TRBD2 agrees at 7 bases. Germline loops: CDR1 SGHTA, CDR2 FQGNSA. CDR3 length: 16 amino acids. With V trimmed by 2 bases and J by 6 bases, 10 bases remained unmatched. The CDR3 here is CASSLKSGTTLNEQFF. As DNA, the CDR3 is TGTGCCAGCAGCTTAAAGTCCGGGACTACCCTCAATGAGCAGTTCTTC.

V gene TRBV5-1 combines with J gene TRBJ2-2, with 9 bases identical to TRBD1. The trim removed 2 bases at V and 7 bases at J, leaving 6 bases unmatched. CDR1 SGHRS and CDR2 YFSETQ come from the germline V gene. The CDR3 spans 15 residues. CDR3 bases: TGCGCCAGCAGCTTCGGGGACAGGGACCGCGGGGAGCTGTTTTTT. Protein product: CASSFGDRDRGELFF.

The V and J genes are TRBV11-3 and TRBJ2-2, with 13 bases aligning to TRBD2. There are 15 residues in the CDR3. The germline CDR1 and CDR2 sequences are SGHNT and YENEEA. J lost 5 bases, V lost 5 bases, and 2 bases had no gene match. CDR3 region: CASSLGLAGTGELFF. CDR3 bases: TGTGCCAGCAGCCTGGGACTAGCGGGAACCGGGGAGCTGTTTTTT.

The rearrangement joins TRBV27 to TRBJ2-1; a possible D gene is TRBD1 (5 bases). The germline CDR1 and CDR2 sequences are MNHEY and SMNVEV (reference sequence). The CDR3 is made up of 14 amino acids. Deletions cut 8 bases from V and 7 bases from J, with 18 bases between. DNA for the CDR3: TGTGCCAGCCGCCCAGGGCAGGTTCCTAATGAGCAGTTCTTC. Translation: CASRPGQVPNEQFF.

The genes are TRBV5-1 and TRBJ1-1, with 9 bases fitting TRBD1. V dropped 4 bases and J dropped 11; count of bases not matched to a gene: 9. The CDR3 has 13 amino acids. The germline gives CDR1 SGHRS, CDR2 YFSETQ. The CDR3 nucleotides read TGCGCCAGCAGCGCGGGACAGGGAAGATTGGCTTTCTTT. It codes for CASSAGQGRLAFF. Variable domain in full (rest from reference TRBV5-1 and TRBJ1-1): KAGVTQTPRYLIKTRGQQVTLSCSPISGHRSVSWYQQTPGQGLQFLFEYFSETQRNKGNFPGRFSGRQFSNSRSEMNVSTLELGDSALYLCASSAGQGRLAFFGQGTRLTVV.

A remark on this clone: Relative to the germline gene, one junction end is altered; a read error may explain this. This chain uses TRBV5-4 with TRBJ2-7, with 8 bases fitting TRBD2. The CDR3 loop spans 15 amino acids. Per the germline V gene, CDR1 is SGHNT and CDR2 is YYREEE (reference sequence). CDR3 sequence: CASSSRGGGRGEQHF. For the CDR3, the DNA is TGTGCCAGCAGCTCCCGGGGGGGTGGACGGGGAGAGCAGCACTTC.

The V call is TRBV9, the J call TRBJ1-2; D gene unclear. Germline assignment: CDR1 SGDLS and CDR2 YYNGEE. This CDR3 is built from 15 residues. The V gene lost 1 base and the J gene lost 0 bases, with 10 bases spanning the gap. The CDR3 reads CASSVSPVTNYGYTF. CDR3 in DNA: TGTGCCAGCAGCGTAAGCCCAGTAACTAACTATGGCTACACCTTC.

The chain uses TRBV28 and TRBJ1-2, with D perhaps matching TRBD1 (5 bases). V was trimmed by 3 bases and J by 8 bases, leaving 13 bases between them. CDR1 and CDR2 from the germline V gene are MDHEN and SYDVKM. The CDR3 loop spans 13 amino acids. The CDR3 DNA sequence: TGTGCCAGCAGTTTCGCACAGGCTAGGGGCTACACCTTC. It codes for CASSFAQARGYTF.

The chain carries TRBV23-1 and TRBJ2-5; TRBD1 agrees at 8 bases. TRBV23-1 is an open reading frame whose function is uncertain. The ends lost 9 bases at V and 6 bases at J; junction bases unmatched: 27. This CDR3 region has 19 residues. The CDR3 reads CARAHLTLMNGYRGKTQYF. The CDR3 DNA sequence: TGCGCCAGAGCCCACCTAACCTTGATGAATGGGTACAGGGGGAAGACCCAGTACTTC.

Written as DNA, the CDR3 is TGTGCCAGCAGTGACCTTAGCGGGAGAAGTGGAGAGACCCAGTACTTC. Protein: CASSDLSGRSGETQYF. The J gene is TRBJ2-5, the V gene TRBV6-4, with 9 bases that match TRBD2. Trimming at V came to 2 bases and at J to 4 bases, leaving 8 bases not matched to a gene. Germline-derived CDR1 and CDR2 are MRHNA and SNTAGT. CDR3 length equals 16 residues.

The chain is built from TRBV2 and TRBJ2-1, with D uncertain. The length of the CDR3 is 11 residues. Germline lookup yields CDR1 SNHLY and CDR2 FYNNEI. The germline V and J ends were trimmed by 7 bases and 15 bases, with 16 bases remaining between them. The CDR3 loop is CASTTANVLFF. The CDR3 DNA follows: TGTGCCAGCACAACTGCTAATGTCCTGTTCTTC.

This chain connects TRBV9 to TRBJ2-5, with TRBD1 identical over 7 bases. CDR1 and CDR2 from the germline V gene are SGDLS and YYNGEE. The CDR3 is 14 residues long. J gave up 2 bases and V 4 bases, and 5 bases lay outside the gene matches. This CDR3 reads CASSFGTDQETQYF. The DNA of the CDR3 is TGTGCCAGCAGCTTCGGGACAGATCAAGAGACCCAGTACTTC.

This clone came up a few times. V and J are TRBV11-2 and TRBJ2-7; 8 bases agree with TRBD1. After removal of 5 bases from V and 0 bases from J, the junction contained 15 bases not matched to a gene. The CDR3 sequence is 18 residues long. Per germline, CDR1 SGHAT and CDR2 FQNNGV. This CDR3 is CASSAGVWDRTFSYEQYF. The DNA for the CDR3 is TGTGCCAGCAGCGCAGGGGTTTGGGACAGGACTTTCTCCTACGAGCAGTACTTC.